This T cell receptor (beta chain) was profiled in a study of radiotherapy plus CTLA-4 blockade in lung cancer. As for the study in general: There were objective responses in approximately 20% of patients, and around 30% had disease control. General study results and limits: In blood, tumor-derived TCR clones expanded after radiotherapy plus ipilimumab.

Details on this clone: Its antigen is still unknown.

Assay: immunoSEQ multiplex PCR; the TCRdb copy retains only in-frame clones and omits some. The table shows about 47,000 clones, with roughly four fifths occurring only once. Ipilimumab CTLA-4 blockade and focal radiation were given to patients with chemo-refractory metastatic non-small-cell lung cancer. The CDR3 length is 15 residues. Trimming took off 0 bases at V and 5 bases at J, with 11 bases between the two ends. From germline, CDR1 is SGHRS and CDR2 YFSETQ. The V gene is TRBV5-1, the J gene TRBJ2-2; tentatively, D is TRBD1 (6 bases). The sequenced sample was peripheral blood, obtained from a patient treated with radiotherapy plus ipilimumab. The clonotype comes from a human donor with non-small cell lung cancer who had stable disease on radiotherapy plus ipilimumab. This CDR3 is CASSLEVRGTGELFF. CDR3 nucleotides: TGCGCCAGCAGCTTGGAGGTTAGGGGGACCGGGGAGCTGTTTTTT.